The 10 T cell receptor beta chains below all came from one sample that was sequenced in a study of cytomegalovirus exposure and HLA in healthy donors (dated by TCRdb to the late 2010s). Receptor libraries were prepared by the immunoSEQ multiplex PCR assay. The table comes from immuneACCESS by way of TCRdb, which keeps in-frame sequences with V and J called. Part of the clones is missing from these tables; in studies checked, under half for an unresolved V gene and the rest for unknown reasons. The sample has around 130,000 clones on record, under 90% of them singletons. The ten largest clones capture roughly 2% of the sample. Sequencing was carried out using PBMCs. These receptor sequences come from a woman aged 25 to 39 in good health and CMV-seronegative.

Only a few counts were recorded for this clone. The V and J genes are TRBV15 and TRBJ2-3, with unresolved D. Trimming stripped 2 bases from V and 6 bases from J, with 12 bases between. Per germline, CDR1 LNHNV and CDR2 YYDKDF (reference sequence). CDR3 length: 14 amino acids. In DNA, the CDR3 is TGTGCCACCAGCAGAATCCCGTCCGGGGATACGCAGTATTTT. This codes for CATSRIPSGDTQYF. Complete variable domain (other parts from reference TRBV15 and TRBJ2-3): DAMVIQNPRYQVTQFGKPVTLSCSQTLNHNVMYWYQQKSSQAPKLLFHYYDKDFNNEADTPDNFQSRRPNTSFCFLDIRSPGLGDTAMYLCATSRIPSGDTQYFGPGTRLTVL.

In its sample, this clone was seen once. CDR3 region: CASSPHPDRYNSPLHF. CDR3 DNA: TGTGCCAGCTCACCACACCCGGACAGGTATAATTCACCCCTCCACTTT. The chain has TRBV18 and TRBJ1-6, with TRBD1 matching over 7 bases. V gave up 1 base and J gave up 4 bases; unmatched junction bases: 4. The CDR3 totals 16 residues. Germline V gene lookup returns CDR1 KGHSH and CDR2 LQKENI. The full variable domain, rest sourced from reference TRBV18 and TRBJ1-6, is NAGVMQNPRHLVRRRGQEARLRCSPMKGHSHVYWYRQLPEEGLKFMVYLQKENIIDESGMPKERFSAEFPKEGPSILRIQQVVRGDSAAYFCASSPHPDRYNSPLHFGNGTRLTVT.

This chain joins TRBV4-1 and TRBJ1-4, with D maybe TRBD1 (5 bases). The CDR3 length is 18 residues. Per the germline V gene, CDR1 is MGHRA and CDR2 is YSYEKL. V gave up 1 base and J gave up 0 bases, with 15 bases separating them. The CDR3 protein is CASSQGGEVLSTNEKLFF. CDR3 nucleotides: TGCGCCAGCAGCCAAGGGGGCGAAGTCCTTTCAACTAATGAAAAACTGTTTTTT.

The J gene is TRBJ1-6, the V gene TRBV7-2, with 7 bases aligning to TRBD1. This CDR3 is built from 15 residues. Germline values: CDR1 SGHTA, CDR2 FQGNSA. J was trimmed by 14 bases and V by 2 bases; bases with no gene match: 12. The CDR3 DNA reads as TGTGCCAGCAGCTTAACAGGGACAGTAAGAGCATCCCTCCACTTT. Its protein is CASSLTGTVRASLHF.

J is TRBJ2-5 and V is TRBV2, with 10 bases lining up with TRBD2. The germline V gene has CDR1 SNHLY and CDR2 FYNNEI. The trim removed 1 base at V and 5 bases at J, leaving 13 bases unmatched. The CDR3 runs 18 residues. Here the CDR3 DNA reads TGTGCCAGCAGTGAAGATAGCGGGGGGCCCGGTCGCCTGGAGACCCAGTACTTC. It is translated as CASSEDSGGPGRLETQYF.

The chain employs TRBV29-1 and TRBJ1-1; TRBD1 is a possible D gene (5 bases). This CDR3 has 15 residues. From germline, CDR1 is SQVTM and CDR2 ANQGSEA. Trimming removed 2 bases at V and 3 bases at J, with 16 bases between. This CDR3 is CSVESPTGVYTEAFF. Written as DNA, the CDR3 is TGCAGCGTTGAATCCCCCACGGGGGTCTACACTGAAGCTTTCTTT. The full variable domain, with the rest looked up from reference TRBV29-1 and TRBJ1-1, is SAVISQKPSRDICQRGTSLTIQCQVDSQVTMMFWYRQQPGQSLTLIATANQGSEATYESGFVIDKFPISRPNLTFSTLTVSNMSPEDSSIYLCSVESPTGVYTEAFFGQGTRLTVV.

V and J are TRBV2 and TRBJ1-6, with 9 bases identical to TRBD1. Trimming took 6 bases from V and 9 from J; bases not matched to a gene: 6. The CDR3 totals 14 residues. CDR1 is SNHLY, CDR2 FYNNEI, per germline. CDR3 nucleotides: TGTGCCAGCAGGGATCCGGGACAGGGTTCACCCCTCCACTTT. Translated: CASRDPGQGSPLHF.

The chain employs TRBV19 and TRBJ1-6; 10 nucleotides match TRBD1. J lost 0 bases, V lost 4 bases, and 3 bases had no gene match. Germline V gene lookup returns CDR1 LNHDA and CDR2 SQIVND (reference sequence). The CDR3 totals 17 residues. For the CDR3, the DNA is TGTGCCAGTAGTAGGGGACAGGGGAGCTCCTATAATTCACCCCTCCACTTT. This gives the protein CASSRGQGSSYNSPLHF.

The rearrangement links TRBV5-6 to TRBJ2-5; D remains unclear. Germline V lookup: CDR1 SGHDT, CDR2 YYEEEE. Trimming removed 4 bases from V and 5 bases from J, with 12 bases in between. CDR3 size: 13 residues. In DNA form, the CDR3 reads TGTGCCAGCAGCCCCTGGGCTGGGGAGACCCAGTACTTC. Translation: CASSPWAGETQYF.

The chain employs TRBV6-1 and TRBJ1-4, with 8 bases aligning to TRBD1. The CDR3 runs 15 residues. Germline-derived CDR1 and CDR2 are MNHNS and SASEGT. J lost 8 bases, V lost 4 bases, and 9 bases had no gene match. The CDR3 sequence is CASSVEDRVSEKLFF. CDR3 nucleotides: TGTGCCAGCAGTGTGGAGGACAGGGTGTCGGAAAAACTGTTTTTT.